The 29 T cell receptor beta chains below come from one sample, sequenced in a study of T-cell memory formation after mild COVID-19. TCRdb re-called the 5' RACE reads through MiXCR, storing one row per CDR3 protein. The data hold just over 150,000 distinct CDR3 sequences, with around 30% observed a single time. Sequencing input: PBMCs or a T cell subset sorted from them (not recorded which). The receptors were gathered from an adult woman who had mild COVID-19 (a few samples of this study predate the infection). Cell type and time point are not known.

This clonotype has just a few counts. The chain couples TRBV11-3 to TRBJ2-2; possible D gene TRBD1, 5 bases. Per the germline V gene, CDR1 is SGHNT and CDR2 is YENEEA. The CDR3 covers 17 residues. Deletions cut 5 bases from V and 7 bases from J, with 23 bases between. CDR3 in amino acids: CASSASGHSRPDGELFF. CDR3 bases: TGTGCCAGCAGCGCCTCCGGACATAGCCGACCCGACGGGGAGCTGTTTTTT.

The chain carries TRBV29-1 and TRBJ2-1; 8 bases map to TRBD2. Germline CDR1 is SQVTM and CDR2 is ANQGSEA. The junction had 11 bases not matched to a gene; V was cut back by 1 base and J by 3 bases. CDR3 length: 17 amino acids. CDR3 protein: CSVEGGIAGRSYNEQFF. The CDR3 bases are TGCAGCGTTGAAGGCGGAATAGCGGGACGGAGCTACAATGAGCAGTTCTTC.

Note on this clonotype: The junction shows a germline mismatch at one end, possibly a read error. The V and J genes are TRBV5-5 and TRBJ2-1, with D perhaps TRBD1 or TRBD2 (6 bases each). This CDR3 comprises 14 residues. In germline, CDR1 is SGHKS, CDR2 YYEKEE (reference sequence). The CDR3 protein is CVSSLEGVYNEQFF. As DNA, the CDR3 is TGTGTCAGCAGCTTGGAGGGGGTCTACAATGAGCAGTTCTTC. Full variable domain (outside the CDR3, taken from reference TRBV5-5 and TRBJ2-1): DAGVTQSPTHLIKTRGQQVTLRCSPISGHKSVSWYQQVLGQGPQFIFQYYEKEERGRGNFPDRFSARQFPNYSSELNVNALLLGDSALYLCVSSLEGVYNEQFFGPGTRLTVL.

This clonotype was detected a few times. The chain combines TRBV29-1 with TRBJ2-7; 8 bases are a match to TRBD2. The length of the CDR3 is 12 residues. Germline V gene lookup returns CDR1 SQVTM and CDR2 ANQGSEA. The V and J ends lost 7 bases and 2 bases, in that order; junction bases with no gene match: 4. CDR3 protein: CSATGGAYEQYF. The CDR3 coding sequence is TGCAGCGCCACGGGAGGGGCCTACGAGCAGTACTTC.

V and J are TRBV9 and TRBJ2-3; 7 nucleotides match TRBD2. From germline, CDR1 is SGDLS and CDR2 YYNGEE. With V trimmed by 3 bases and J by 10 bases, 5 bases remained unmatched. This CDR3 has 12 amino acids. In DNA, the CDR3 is TGTGCCAGCAGCGCGGGGACTATGCCGCAGTATTTT. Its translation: CASSAGTMPQYF.

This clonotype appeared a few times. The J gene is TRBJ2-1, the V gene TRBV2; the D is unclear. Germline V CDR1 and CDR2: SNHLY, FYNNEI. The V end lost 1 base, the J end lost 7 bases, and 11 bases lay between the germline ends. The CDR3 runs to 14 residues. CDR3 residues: CASSEGQARNEQFF. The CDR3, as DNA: TGTGCCAGCAGTGAAGGCCAGGCCCGGAATGAGCAGTTCTTC. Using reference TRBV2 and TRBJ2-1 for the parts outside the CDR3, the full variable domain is EPEVTQTPSHQVTQMGQEVILRCVPISNHLYFYWYRQILGQKVEFLVSFYNNEISEKSEIFDDQFSVERPDGSNFTLKIRSTKLEDSAMYFCASSEGQARNEQFFGPGTRLTVL.

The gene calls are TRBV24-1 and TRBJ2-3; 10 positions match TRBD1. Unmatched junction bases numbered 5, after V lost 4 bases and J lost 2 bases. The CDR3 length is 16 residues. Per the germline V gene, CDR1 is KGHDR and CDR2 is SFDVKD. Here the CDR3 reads CATSDPGQGNTDTQYF. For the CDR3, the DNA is TGTGCCACCAGTGACCCGGGACAGGGGAACACAGATACGCAGTATTTT.

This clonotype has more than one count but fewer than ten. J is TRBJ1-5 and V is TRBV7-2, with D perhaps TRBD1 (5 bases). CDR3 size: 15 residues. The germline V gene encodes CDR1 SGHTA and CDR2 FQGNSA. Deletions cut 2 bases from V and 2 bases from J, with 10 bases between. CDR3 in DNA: TGTGCCAGCAGCTTAACAGGTTGGGGCAATCAGCCCCAGCATTTT. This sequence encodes CASSLTGWGNQPQHF.

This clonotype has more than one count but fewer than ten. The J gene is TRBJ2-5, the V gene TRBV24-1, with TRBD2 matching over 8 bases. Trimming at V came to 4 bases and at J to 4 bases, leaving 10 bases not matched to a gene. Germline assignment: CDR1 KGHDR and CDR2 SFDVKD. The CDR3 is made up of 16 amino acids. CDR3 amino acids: CATSEGYGRASETQYF. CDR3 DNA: TGTGCCACCAGTGAAGGTTACGGGAGGGCCTCAGAGACCCAGTACTTC.

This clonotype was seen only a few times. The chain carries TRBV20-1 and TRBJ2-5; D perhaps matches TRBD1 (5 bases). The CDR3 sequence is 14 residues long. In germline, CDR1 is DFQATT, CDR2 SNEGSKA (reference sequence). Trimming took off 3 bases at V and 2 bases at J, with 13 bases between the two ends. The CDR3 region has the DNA TGCAGTGCTAGGCTTGGGGCAGGGCAAGAGACCCAGTACTTC. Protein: CSARLGAGQETQYF.

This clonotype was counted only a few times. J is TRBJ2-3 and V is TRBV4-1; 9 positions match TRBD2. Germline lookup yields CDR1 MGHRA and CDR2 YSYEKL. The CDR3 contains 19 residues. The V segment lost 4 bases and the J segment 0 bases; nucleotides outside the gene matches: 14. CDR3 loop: CASSRLRAGGQYSTDTQYF. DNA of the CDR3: TGCGCCAGCAGCCGCCTTAGAGCGGGGGGCCAGTATAGCACAGATACGCAGTATTTT.

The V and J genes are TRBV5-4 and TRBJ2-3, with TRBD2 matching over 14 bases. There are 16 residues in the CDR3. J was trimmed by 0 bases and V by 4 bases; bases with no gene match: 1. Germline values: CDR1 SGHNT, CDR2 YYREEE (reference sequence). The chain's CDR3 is CASSRLAGGSTDTQYF. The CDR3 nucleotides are TGTGCCAGCAGCCGACTAGCGGGGGGGAGCACAGATACGCAGTATTTT.

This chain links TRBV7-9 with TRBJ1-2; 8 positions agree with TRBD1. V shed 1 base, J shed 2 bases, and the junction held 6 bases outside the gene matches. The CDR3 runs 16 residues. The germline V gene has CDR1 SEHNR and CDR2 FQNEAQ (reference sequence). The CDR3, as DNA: TGTGCCAGCAGCTTAGTAGGACAGGGCGTGAACTATGGCTACACCTTC. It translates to CASSLVGQGVNYGYTF.

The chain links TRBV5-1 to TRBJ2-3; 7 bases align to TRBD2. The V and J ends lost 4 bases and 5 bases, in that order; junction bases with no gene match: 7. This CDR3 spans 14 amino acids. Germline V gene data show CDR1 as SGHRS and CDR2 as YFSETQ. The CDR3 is CASSASGGRDTQYF. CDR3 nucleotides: TGCGCCAGCAGCGCCTCGGGCGGGAGAGATACGCAGTATTTT.

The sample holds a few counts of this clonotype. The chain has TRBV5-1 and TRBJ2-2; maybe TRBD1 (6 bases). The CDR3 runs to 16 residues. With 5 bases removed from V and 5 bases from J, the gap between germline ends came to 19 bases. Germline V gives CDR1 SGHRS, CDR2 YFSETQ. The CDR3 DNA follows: TGCGCCAGCAGACGCGACCTCGGACAGTTGACCGGGGAGCTGTTTTTT. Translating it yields CASRRDLGQLTGELFF.

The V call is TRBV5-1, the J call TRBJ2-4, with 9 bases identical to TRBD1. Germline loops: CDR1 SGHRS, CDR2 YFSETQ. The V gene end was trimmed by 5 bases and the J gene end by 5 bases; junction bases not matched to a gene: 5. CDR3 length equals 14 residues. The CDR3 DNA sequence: TGCGCCAGCAGTCCGGGACAGGGCCAAAACATTCAGTACTTC. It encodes CASSPGQGQNIQYF.

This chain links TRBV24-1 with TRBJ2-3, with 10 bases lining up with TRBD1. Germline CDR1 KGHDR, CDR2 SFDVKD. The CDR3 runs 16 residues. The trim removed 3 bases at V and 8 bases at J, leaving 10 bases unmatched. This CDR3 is CATSDAGQGMRGTQYF. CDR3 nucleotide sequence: TGTGCCACCAGTGATGCGGGACAGGGGATGCGAGGTACGCAGTATTTT.

CDR3 sequence reads: CASRATGVGEQYF. CDR3 nucleotide sequence: TGTGCCAGCAGGGCCACGGGGGTCGGCGAGCAGTACTTC. The J gene is TRBJ2-7, the V gene TRBV6-1; D may be TRBD2 (6 bases). This CDR3 comprises 13 residues. V was shortened by 6 bases and J by 6 bases, with 15 bases between the two germline ends. The V gene's germline CDR1 is MNHNS and CDR2 SASEGT.

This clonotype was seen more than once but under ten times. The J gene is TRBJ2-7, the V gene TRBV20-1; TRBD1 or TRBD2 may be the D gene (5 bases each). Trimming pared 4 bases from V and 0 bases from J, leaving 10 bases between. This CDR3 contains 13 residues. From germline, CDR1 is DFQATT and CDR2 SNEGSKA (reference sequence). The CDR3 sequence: CSANAGSSYEQYF. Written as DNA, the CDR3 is TGCAGTGCTAACGCAGGGAGCTCCTACGAGCAGTACTTC.

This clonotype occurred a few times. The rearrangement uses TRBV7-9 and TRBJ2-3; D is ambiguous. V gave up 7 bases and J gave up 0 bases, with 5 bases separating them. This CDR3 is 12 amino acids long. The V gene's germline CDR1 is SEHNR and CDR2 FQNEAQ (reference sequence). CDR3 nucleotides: TGTGCCAGCACCTCTAGCACAGATACGCAGTATTTT. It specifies CASTSSTDTQYF.

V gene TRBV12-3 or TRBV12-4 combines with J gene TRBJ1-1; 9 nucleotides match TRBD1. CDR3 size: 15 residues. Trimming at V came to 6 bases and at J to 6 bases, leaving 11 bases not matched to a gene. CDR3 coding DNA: TGTGCCAGCAGCCGCTCCGGGGGACAGGGTTCTGAAGCTTTCTTT. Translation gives CASSRSGGQGSEAFF.

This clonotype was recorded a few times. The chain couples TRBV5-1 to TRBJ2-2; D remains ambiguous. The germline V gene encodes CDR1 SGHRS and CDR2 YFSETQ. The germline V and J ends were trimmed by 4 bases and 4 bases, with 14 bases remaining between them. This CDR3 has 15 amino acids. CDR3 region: CASSQTVLGTGELFF. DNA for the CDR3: TGCGCCAGCAGCCAAACAGTCCTGGGCACCGGGGAGCTGTTTTTT.

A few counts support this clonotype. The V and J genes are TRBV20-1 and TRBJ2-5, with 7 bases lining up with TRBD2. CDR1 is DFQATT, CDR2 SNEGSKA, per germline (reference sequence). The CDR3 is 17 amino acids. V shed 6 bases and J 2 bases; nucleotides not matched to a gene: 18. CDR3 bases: TGCAGTGCCCAAGGGTGGCGGGAGAAGGTGGTTCAAGAGACCCAGTACTTC. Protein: CSAQGWREKVVQETQYF.

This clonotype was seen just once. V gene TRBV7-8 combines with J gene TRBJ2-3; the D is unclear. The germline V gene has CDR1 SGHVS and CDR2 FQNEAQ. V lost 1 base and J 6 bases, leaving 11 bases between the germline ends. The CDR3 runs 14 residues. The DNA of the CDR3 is TGTGCCAGCAGCTTAGATCCGGGTTCCGATACGCAGTATTTT. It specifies CASSLDPGSDTQYF. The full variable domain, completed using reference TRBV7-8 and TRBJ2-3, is GAGVSQSPRYKVAKRGQDVALRCDPISGHVSLFWYQQALGQGPEFLTYFQNEAQLDKSGLPSDRFFAERPEGSVSTLKIQRTQQEDSAVYLCASSLDPGSDTQYFGPGTRLTVL.

The CDR3 region has the DNA TGTGCCAGCAGCTTAGCTGTAGCGGGGGGGCTCTACGAGCAGTACTTC. Translation gives CASSLAVAGGLYEQYF. The chain employs TRBV7-6 and TRBJ2-7; 11 nucleotides line up with TRBD2. The germline V gene has CDR1 SGHVS and CDR2 FNYEAQ. The J segment lost 3 bases and the V segment lost 0 bases, leaving 4 bases of the junction unmatched. This CDR3 spans 16 amino acids.

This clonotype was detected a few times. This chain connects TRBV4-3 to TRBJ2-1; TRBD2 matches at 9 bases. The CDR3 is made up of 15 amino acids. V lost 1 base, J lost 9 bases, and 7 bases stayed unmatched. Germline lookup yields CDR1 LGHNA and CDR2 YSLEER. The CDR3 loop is CASSQGLAGVSEQFF. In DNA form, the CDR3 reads TGCGCCAGCAGCCAAGGGTTAGCGGGAGTGAGTGAGCAGTTCTTC.

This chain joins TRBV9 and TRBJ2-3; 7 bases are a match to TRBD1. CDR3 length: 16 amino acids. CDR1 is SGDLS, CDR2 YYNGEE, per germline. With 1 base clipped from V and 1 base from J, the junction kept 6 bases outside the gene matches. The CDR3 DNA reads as TGTGCCAGCAGCGTAAACAGGGGTTCCGGCACAGATACGCAGTATTTT. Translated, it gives CASSVNRGSGTDTQYF.

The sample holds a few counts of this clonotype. The CDR3 spells CASSPSPFRGEKLFF. The CDR3 nucleotides read TGTGCCAGCAGCCCCAGTCCGTTTCGAGGGGAAAAACTGTTTTTT. V is TRBV7-9 and J is TRBJ1-4, with D unclear. From germline, CDR1 is SEHNR and CDR2 FQNEAQ (reference sequence). The CDR3 has 15 residues. With 5 bases removed from V and 8 bases from J, the gap between germline ends came to 18 bases.

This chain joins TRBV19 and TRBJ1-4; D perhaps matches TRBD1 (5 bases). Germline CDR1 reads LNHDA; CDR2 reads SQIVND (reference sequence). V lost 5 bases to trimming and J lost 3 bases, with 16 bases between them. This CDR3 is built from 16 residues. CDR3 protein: CASSPDGHGANEKLFF. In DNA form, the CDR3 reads TGTGCCAGTAGTCCCGATGGACACGGAGCTAATGAAAAACTGTTTTTT.